This T cell receptor (beta chain) derives from a study of vaccination and CD4 T cells after COVID-19. Germline loops: CDR1 DFQATT, CDR2 SNEGSKA (reference sequence). The CDR3 is 15 amino acids. V was pared by 1 base and J by 2 bases, with 15 bases between. Treatment reported: roughly 10-day PBMC culture with coronavirus spike peptide pools or control peptides (ViraFEST assay). Scientists ran DNA taken from cultured CD4+ T cells through the Oncomine TCR Beta short-read assay for sequencing. DNA came from CD4+ T cells after culture. TCRdb re-called the PCR reads with MiXCR, one entry per CDR3 protein. This table has about 20,000 distinct CDR3 sequences, around 50% appearing once. Remarks on this clonotype: Its specificity is unknown.

Sequenced: CD4+ T cells from blood, cultured in vitro. This TCR came from a human donor who had recovered from COVID-19. This chain joins TRBV20-1 and TRBJ2-7; tentatively, D is TRBD2 (6 bases). CDR3 amino acids: CSARGRLDYPYEQYF. The CDR3 nucleotides are TGCAGTGCTAGAGGCCGACTAGACTACCCCTACGAGCAGTACTTC.